The 30 T cell receptor beta chains below come from one sample, sequenced in a study of beta chain features in type 1 diabetes. Expressed TCRB transcripts got sequenced, as all isolated RNA was reverse transcribed. The protocol was immunoSEQ multiplex PCR, while the TCRdb copy is restricted to in-frame clones and leaves out a portion. The profile shows more than 140,000 clones, 9.7% of them singletons. The sequenced sample was central memory CD4+ T cells from blood. Receptors originate from a middle-aged woman in good health.

This clone was recorded many times. The rearrangement joins TRBV29-1 to TRBJ1-1, with D possibly matching TRBD1 (6 bases). This CDR3 contains 13 residues. The germline V gene encodes CDR1 SQVTM and CDR2 ANQGSEA. Trimming took 6 bases from V and 6 from J, leaving 17 bases between them. The CDR3 DNA is TGCAGCGTATCACAGGGCTTCAGGGCTGAAGCTTTCTTT. Protein sequence: CSVSQGFRAEAFF.

This clone has a handful of counts. The chain links TRBV5-1 to TRBJ1-1; D gene ambiguous. CDR1 SGHRS and CDR2 YFSETQ come from the germline V gene. Trimming took off 1 base at V and 0 bases at J, with 10 bases between the two ends. The CDR3 covers 15 residues. CDR3 DNA sequence: TGCGCCAGCAGCTTGCTTTCGGACTTGAACACTGAAGCTTTCTTT. Encoded protein: CASSLLSDLNTEAFF. The whole variable domain, remainder taken from reference TRBV5-1 and TRBJ1-1, is KAGVTQTPRYLIKTRGQQVTLSCSPISGHRSVSWYQQTPGQGLQFLFEYFSETQRNKGNFPGRFSGRQFSNSRSEMNVSTLELGDSALYLCASSLLSDLNTEAFFGQGTRLTVV.

Concerning this clone: Other DNA sequences in this specimen translate into the identical CDR3. The V and J genes are TRBV5-4 and TRBJ1-1, with 12 bases aligning to TRBD1. Germline V gene lookup returns CDR1 SGHNT and CDR2 YYREEE (reference sequence). The CDR3 length is 14 residues. J was trimmed by 5 bases and V by 4 bases; bases with no gene match: 3. The CDR3 coding sequence is TGTGCCAGCAGCAGGGGACAGGGGGCAACTGAAGCTTTCTTT. It yields the protein CASSRGQGATEAFF.

This clone has just a few counts. This rearrangement joins TRBV7-9 to TRBJ1-2; tentative D call: TRBD1 (5 bases). V was pared by 5 bases and J by 0 bases, with 10 bases between. CDR1 SEHNR and CDR2 FQNEAQ come from the germline V gene (reference sequence). The CDR3 has 14 amino acids. CDR3 protein: CASSLSGSNYGYTF. The CDR3 DNA reads as TGTGCCAGCAGCCTCTCAGGGTCTAACTATGGCTACACCTTC.

The sample holds many counts of this clone. The genes are TRBV7-9 and TRBJ2-1; possible D gene TRBD2, 6 bases. The germline CDR1 and CDR2 sequences are SEHNR and FQNEAQ (reference sequence). V was shortened by 0 bases and J by 5 bases, with 11 bases between the two germline ends. This CDR3 spans 15 amino acids. The CDR3 coding sequence is TGTGCCAGCAGCTTAGCGGGGGGAATCCACAATGAGCAGTTCTTC. This codes for CASSLAGGIHNEQFF. The whole variable domain, filled in from reference TRBV7-9 and TRBJ2-1, reads DTGVSQNPRHKITKRGQNVTFRCDPISEHNRLYWYRQTLGQGPEFLTYFQNEAQLEKSRLLSDRFSAERPKGSFSTLEIQRTEQGDSAMYLCASSLAGGIHNEQFFGPGTRLTVL.

J is TRBJ1-2 and V is TRBV14; 8 nucleotides agree with TRBD1. Germline V gene data show CDR1 as SGHDN and CDR2 as FVKESK. The trim removed 3 bases at V and 8 bases at J, leaving 5 bases unmatched. The CDR3 is 13 residues long. CDR3 nucleotides: TGTGCCAGCAGCCAGAGGACAGGGAACGGCTACACCTTC. Translated, it gives CASSQRTGNGYTF.

This clone was observed a handful of times. J is TRBJ2-3 and V is TRBV19; possible D gene TRBD1, 5 bases. The V and J ends lost 3 bases and 4 bases respectively, with 8 bases between them. The germline V gene encodes CDR1 LNHDA and CDR2 SQIVND (reference sequence). The length of the CDR3 is 13 residues. The CDR3 here is CASSIQGPDTQYF. In DNA, the CDR3 is TGTGCCAGTAGTATTCAGGGCCCAGATACGCAGTATTTT.

About this clone itself: The junction departs from germline at one end; a sequencing error may be responsible. V and J are TRBV7-7 and TRBJ2-2; 12 nucleotides match TRBD2. Germline CDR1 is SSHAT and CDR2 is FNYEAQ (reference sequence). This CDR3 region has 15 residues. CDR3 coding DNA: TGTGCTAGCAGTCCTAGCGGGGGGGCCATCGGGGAGCTGTTTTTT. This sequence encodes CASSPSGGAIGELFF.

This clone has only a few counts. The chain joins TRBV29-1 to TRBJ2-7, with D possibly being TRBD1 (5 bases). Trimming shortened V by 1 base and J by 2 bases, and 15 bases separated the two germline ends. From germline, CDR1 is SQVTM and CDR2 ANQGSEA. The CDR3 length is 15 residues. The CDR3 region has the DNA TGCAGCGTTGAAGTCCTGACAGCTACCGCCTACGAGCAGTACTTC. Amino acid sequence: CSVEVLTATAYEQYF.

This clone occurred once. For the CDR3, the DNA is TGCGCCAGCAGCTTGGACGGGAATAATGCGAACGAGCAGTACTTC. It codes for CASSLDGNNANEQYF. This chain connects TRBV5-1 to TRBJ2-7, with D perhaps matching TRBD2 (5 bases). The V end lost 0 bases, the J end lost 5 bases, and 15 bases lay between the germline ends. This CDR3 comprises 15 residues. The germline V gene encodes CDR1 SGHRS and CDR2 YFSETQ. Full variable domain (missing parts from reference TRBV5-1 and TRBJ2-7): KAGVTQTPRYLIKTRGQQVTLSCSPISGHRSVSWYQQTPGQGLQFLFEYFSETQRNKGNFPGRFSGRQFSNSRSEMNVSTLELGDSALYLCASSLDGNNANEQYFGPGTRLTVT.

The chain recombines TRBV29-1 with TRBJ2-2, with D perhaps matching TRBD1 (6 bases). This CDR3 has 13 amino acids. In germline, CDR1 is SQVTM, CDR2 ANQGSEA. Trimming left V 6 bases short and J 4 bases short, with 12 bases between. The DNA for the CDR3 is TGCAGCGTAGACGACAGGACCACCGGGGAGCTGTTTTTT. This gives the protein CSVDDRTTGELFF.

The chain carries TRBV5-5 and TRBJ2-3; no clear D. The length of the CDR3 is 11 residues. Germline loops: CDR1 SGHKS, CDR2 YYEKEE (reference sequence). V was cut by 4 bases and J by 3 bases, with 3 bases left in between. CDR3 residues: CASSTTDTQYF. The CDR3 nucleotides read TGTGCCAGCAGCACTACAGATACGCAGTATTTT.

The table lists this clone with a few counts. The chain has TRBV5-4 and TRBJ2-1, with 9 bases matching TRBD1. V gave up 4 bases and J gave up 8 bases; unmatched junction bases: 13. The CDR3 runs to 16 residues. CDR1 and CDR2 (germline): SGHNT, YYREEE (reference sequence). The CDR3 spells CASSPLGQGGYDEQFF. In DNA, the CDR3 is TGTGCCAGCAGCCCTTTGGGACAGGGTGGGTACGATGAGCAGTTCTTC. The variable domain in full, with the rest retrieved from reference TRBV5-4 and TRBJ2-1, is ETGVTQSPTHLIKTRGQQVTLRCSSQSGHNTVSWYQQALGQGPQFIFQYYREEENGRGNFPPRFSGLQFPNYSSELNVNALELDDSALYLCASSPLGQGGYDEQFFGPGTRLTVL.

This clone was seen a few times. CDR3 coding DNA: TGTGCCACCAGCAGGGAGGGACAGGACAATCAGCCCCAGCATTTT. Protein: CATSREGQDNQPQHF. The chain combines TRBV15 with TRBJ1-5, with 8 bases that match TRBD1. The V and J ends lost 3 bases and 3 bases, in that order; junction bases with no gene match: 4. This CDR3 has 15 amino acids. Germline CDR1 is LNHNV and CDR2 is YYDKDF (reference sequence).

This clone was recorded at least ten times. CDR3 sequence: CSAETGTGDTEAFF. CDR3 coding DNA: TGCAGCGCTGAGACCGGGACAGGGGACACTGAAGCTTTCTTT. The chain carries TRBV29-1 and TRBJ1-1, with 10 bases fitting TRBD1. This CDR3 is built from 14 residues. Trimming cost V 7 bases and J 3 bases; bases outside gene matches: 8. The germline CDR1 and CDR2 sequences are SQVTM and ANQGSEA.

This clone was observed at least ten times. This sequence joins TRBV14 and TRBJ2-3, with unresolved D. This CDR3 contains 17 residues. Trimming pared 0 bases from V and 0 bases from J, leaving 13 bases between. Germline CDR1 is SGHDN and CDR2 is FVKESK. CDR3 region: CASSQEDLGWSTDTQYF. The CDR3 DNA follows: TGTGCCAGCAGCCAAGAGGATCTAGGATGGAGCACAGATACGCAGTATTTT.

V and J are TRBV7-9 and TRBJ1-4; 7 nucleotides agree with TRBD1. Germline V gene sequence: CDR1 SEHNR, CDR2 FQNEAQ (reference sequence). The V segment lost 0 bases and the J segment 5 bases; nucleotides outside the gene matches: 6. This CDR3 comprises 16 residues. The CDR3: CASSLAPGQLNEKLFF. In nucleotides, the CDR3 is TGTGCCAGCAGCTTAGCACCGGGACAGCTGAATGAAAAACTGTTTTTT.

Only a few counts were recorded for this clone. The chain uses TRBV11-2 and TRBJ2-5, with TRBD1 as a possible D gene (6 bases). The CDR3 runs to 13 residues. The germline V gene encodes CDR1 SGHAT and CDR2 FQNNGV. Trimming took off 7 bases at V and 11 bases at J, with 20 bases between the two ends. The CDR3 DNA is TGTGCCAGCACCTCCAACACAGGGCAGGGTCAGTACTTC. Its translation is CASTSNTGQGQYF.

The CDR3 loop reads CSSSESSRGYEQYF. The CDR3 nucleotides are TGCAGCTCCTCGGAGTCCTCGAGGGGGTACGAGCAGTACTTC. This chain joins TRBV29-1 and TRBJ2-7; maybe TRBD1 (6 bases). Trimming removed 8 bases from V and 4 bases from J, with 21 bases in between. This CDR3 spans 14 amino acids. Germline V CDR1 and CDR2: SQVTM, ANQGSEA.

The V gene is TRBV5-4, the J gene TRBJ2-3, with D perhaps matching TRBD1 (6 bases). Germline V gene sequence: CDR1 SGHNT, CDR2 YYREEE (reference sequence). The CDR3 is made up of 14 amino acids. Trimming stripped 4 bases from V and 3 bases from J, with 12 bases between. CDR3 sequence (DNA): TGTGCCAGCAGCCTAAGAGACAGGACAGATACGCAGTATTTT. Its protein product is CASSLRDRTDTQYF. The full variable domain, its missing parts supplied by reference TRBV5-4 and TRBJ2-3, is ETGVTQSPTHLIKTRGQQVTLRCSSQSGHNTVSWYQQALGQGPQFIFQYYREEENGRGNFPPRFSGLQFPNYSSELNVNALELDDSALYLCASSLRDRTDTQYFGPGTRLTVL.

This clone was seen ten or more times. The gene calls are TRBV5-1 and TRBJ2-7, with TRBD1 matching 9 bases. The CDR3 is 13 amino acids. Losses at the gene ends were 4 bases for V and 6 bases for J; bases not matched to a gene: 5. CDR1 SGHRS and CDR2 YFSETQ come from the germline V gene. In nucleotides, the CDR3 is TGCGCCAGCAGCAAGGGACAGGGCAGCGAGCAGTACTTC. Protein sequence: CASSKGQGSEQYF.

This clone was seen a handful of times. The chain uses TRBV4-3 and TRBJ1-2, with unresolved D. V was clipped by 0 bases and J by 5 bases, with 13 bases between them. Germline values: CDR1 LGHNA, CDR2 YSLEER. The CDR3 totals 15 residues. In nucleotides, the CDR3 is TGCGCCAGCAGCCAAGAGGATTCTAGTTTTTATGGCTACACCTTC. Translating gives CASSQEDSSFYGYTF.

The V and J genes are TRBV19 and TRBJ2-2; D unresolved. CDR3 size: 14 residues. Germline V gene sequence: CDR1 LNHDA, CDR2 SQIVND (reference sequence). V dropped 7 bases and J dropped 1 base, with 10 bases sitting between them. CDR3 nucleotide sequence: TGTGCCAGTACCTACGAATGGAACACCGGGGAGCTGTTTTTT. Its protein is CASTYEWNTGELFF.

This clone was detected only a few times. V and J are TRBV28 and TRBJ1-2, with TRBD1 identical over 10 bases. The V gene's germline CDR1 is MDHEN and CDR2 SYDVKM. This CDR3 has 18 amino acids. Trimming cost V 5 bases and J 5 bases; bases outside gene matches: 17. The CDR3 loop reads CASSHPDRGRRGGYGYTF. The CDR3 DNA reads as TGTGCCAGCAGTCACCCCGACAGGGGGCGTCGAGGCGGTTATGGCTACACCTTC.

V usage is TRBV7-6 and J usage is TRBJ2-5; a possible D gene is TRBD2 (5 bases). Germline values: CDR1 SGHVS, CDR2 FNYEAQ. The CDR3 length is 16 residues. V lost 2 bases, J lost 5 bases, and 18 bases lay in between. The CDR3 DNA reads as TGTGCCAGCAGCTTAAATTCGGTGGGGTCGGGGGAGACCCAGTACTTC. Translated, it gives CASSLNSVGSGETQYF.

Ten or more counts support this clone. The chain is built from TRBV29-1 and TRBJ1-4, with 7 bases that match TRBD1. Germline CDR1 and CDR2: SQVTM and ANQGSEA. This CDR3 comprises 13 residues. Trimming took 4 bases from V and 6 from J; bases not matched to a gene: 5. CDR3 region: CSVAGGLDEKLFF. Here the CDR3 DNA reads TGCAGCGTTGCAGGGGGATTGGATGAAAAACTGTTTTTT.

The table lists this clone with a few counts. This sequence joins TRBV5-1 and TRBJ2-7; D not certain. CDR3 size: 13 residues. The germline gives CDR1 SGHRS, CDR2 YFSETQ. V was cut by 1 base and J by 3 bases, with 8 bases left in between. The CDR3, as DNA: TGCGCCAGCAGCTTGAACACCATCTACGAGCAGTACTTC. Protein product: CASSLNTIYEQYF.

This clone has only a few counts. V and J are TRBV11-2 and TRBJ2-7, with 7 positions matching TRBD1. The CDR3 covers 16 residues. Germline CDR1 and CDR2: SGHAT and FQNNGV. Germline trimming cut 5 bases from V and 7 bases from J; bases unmatched to any gene: 17. The CDR3 region is CASSGTGTAGGREQYF. The CDR3, as DNA: TGTGCCAGCAGCGGGACCGGGACGGCAGGGGGTAGGGAGCAGTACTTC.

The J gene is TRBJ1-2, the V gene TRBV19; 10 nucleotides match TRBD1. The CDR3 has 15 residues. The germline V gene encodes CDR1 LNHDA and CDR2 SQIVND (reference sequence). Trimming took 7 bases from V and 2 from J; bases not matched to a gene: 7. CDR3 loop: CASTGTGASNYGYTF. The CDR3 bases are TGTGCCAGTACCGGGACAGGGGCCTCCAACTATGGCTACACCTTC.

The chain has TRBV19 and TRBJ2-2, with TRBD1 identical over 7 bases. The ends lost 4 bases at V and 5 bases at J; junction bases unmatched: 1. The CDR3 sequence is 13 residues long. Germline V gene sequence: CDR1 LNHDA, CDR2 SQIVND (reference sequence). The CDR3 here is CASSTQGTGELFF. The CDR3 DNA follows: TGTGCCAGTAGTACACAGGGGACCGGGGAGCTGTTTTTT.